This T cell receptor (beta chain) is drawn from a study of shared clonotypes between healthy human individuals. Naive CD8 cells, CD45RO-negative and positively selected for CCR7, excluded terminally differentiated effector memory CD45RA+ cells. The authors split each subset's genomic DNA evenly across several immunoSEQ plates. Assay used: immunoSEQ multiplex PCR; TCRdb lists only in-frame clones, some missing. This table has about 820,000 clones, around 93% appearing once. A note on this clone: Its antigen is not known.

Points from the study as a whole: Non-shared clonotypes displayed generation probabilities falling below those of clonotypes present in all four donors. Several donors held approximately 4.5% of naive CD4 clonotypes in common. The study generally estimated greater richness for naive than memory subsets.

Germline V gives CDR1 SNHLY, CDR2 FYNNEI. The length of the CDR3 is 12 residues. Trimming pared 6 bases from V and 3 bases from J, leaving 9 bases between. Sequencing was performed on naive CD8+ T cells sorted from blood. J is TRBJ2-7 and V is TRBV2; D unresolved. The receptor's source is a man younger than 40 in good health. DNA for the CDR3: TGTGCCAGCAGGGACGGCGTCTACGAGCAGTACTTC. Its translation is CASRDGVYEQYF.